Presented here are 3 T cell receptor beta chains from one specimen sequenced in a study of blood T cell repertoires in COVID-19 (TCRdb year 2020). The library was generated by the immunoSEQ multiplex PCR assay. This immuneACCESS table, as held by TCRdb, lists in-frame sequences with V and J called but not all clones. Of the missing ones, under half trace to an unresolved V gene in checked studies; the others have no known cause. For this sample there are about 71,000 clones; around 80% appear just once. In total, the top ten clones hold roughly 13% of the sample. The specimen was peripheral blood. The origin of the receptors is a woman aged 80 or over with acute or convalescent COVID-19.

The chain recombines TRBV19 with TRBJ1-6; 8 bases fit TRBD1. V lost 7 bases to trimming and J lost 4 bases; unmatched junction nucleotides: 6. CDR3 length: 15 amino acids. The germline V gene encodes CDR1 LNHDA and CDR2 SQIVND (reference sequence). CDR3 sequence: CASISGQGYNSPLHF. The CDR3 DNA is TGTGCCAGTATCAGTGGACAGGGTTATAATTCACCCCTCCACTTT.

This clone was seen just once. The chain employs TRBV11-2 and TRBJ1-4, with D perhaps TRBD1 (6 bases). Germline V lookup: CDR1 SGHAT, CDR2 FQNNGV. The CDR3 totals 17 residues. V lost 5 bases and J 5 bases, leaving 21 bases between the germline ends. CDR3 region: CASSPRPRGAMNEKLFF. Written as DNA, the CDR3 is TGTGCCAGCAGCCCTCGCCCCAGGGGTGCTATGAATGAAAAACTGTTTTTT.

This chain uses TRBV5-6 with TRBJ2-7, with D perhaps TRBD2 (5 bases). V was shortened by 3 bases and J by 3 bases, with 7 bases between the two germline ends. The CDR3 has 12 residues. Germline assignment: CDR1 SGHDT and CDR2 YYEEEE. CDR3 bases: TGTGCCAGCAGCTGGACTTACTACGAGCAGTACTTC. Translated: CASSWTYYEQYF.